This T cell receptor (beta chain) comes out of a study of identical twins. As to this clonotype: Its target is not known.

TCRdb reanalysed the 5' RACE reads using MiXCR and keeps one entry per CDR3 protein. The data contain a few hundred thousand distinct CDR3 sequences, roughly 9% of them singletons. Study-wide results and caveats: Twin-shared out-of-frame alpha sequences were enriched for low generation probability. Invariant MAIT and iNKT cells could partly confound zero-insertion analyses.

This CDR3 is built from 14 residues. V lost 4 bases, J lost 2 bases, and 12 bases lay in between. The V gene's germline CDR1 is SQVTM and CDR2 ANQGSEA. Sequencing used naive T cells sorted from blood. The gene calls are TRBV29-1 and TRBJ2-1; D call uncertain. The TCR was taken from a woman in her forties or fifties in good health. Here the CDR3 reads CSVAPLSTYNEQFF. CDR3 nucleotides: TGCAGCGTTGCACCCCTCAGTACCTACAATGAGCAGTTCTTC.